This is a list of T cell receptor beta chains from one sample in a study of blood T cells in healthy people across ages. TCRdb used MiXCR to reprocess the 5' RACE reads, holding one entry per CDR3 protein. The sample has under 800,000 distinct CDR3 sequences, more than 20% seen once; the top ten hold 3% to 4%. The sample taken for sequencing was blood. Every receptor here comes from a man in his 70s in good health. Both conserved end residues are part of each CDR3. D genes are given only for firm matches. Clone size is given for some rows only: seen once, a few or many times, or a class if the clone is expanded.

CDR3nt | CDR3aa | d_gene | v_gene | abundance | j_gene
TGTGCCAGCAGCGTAGGAGGCCAGCATGGCATTCAGTACTTC | CASSVGGQHGIQYF | . | TRBV9 | . | TRBJ2-4
TGTGCCAGCAGCCTAAGGGTTCGCAATCAGCCCCAGCATTTT | CASSLRVRNQPQHF | . | TRBV6-2/TRBV6-3 | . | TRBJ1-5
TGCGCCAGCAGCCAAGATTTAATCGAGGGGGCCACTGAAGCTTTCTTT | CASSQDLIEGATEAFF | TRBD1 | TRBV4-3 | . | TRBJ1-1
TGTGCCAGCAGCTTACCGCAGGGGGTCGACGAGCAGTACTTC | CASSLPQGVDEQYF | TRBD1 | TRBV7-9 | . | TRBJ2-7
TGTGCCAGCAGCTTAGGCTACCAAAGCTCCTACAATGAGCAGTTCTTC | CASSLGYQSSYNEQFF | . | TRBV7-2 | many | TRBJ2-1
TGTGCCAGCTCACCTACCTCAGGGGACAAACAAGGGACCCAGTACTTC | CASSPTSGDKQGTQYF | . | TRBV18 | . | TRBJ2-5
TGCAGCGTTGAAGATCTAAGCGGGCGTACCGGGGAGCTGTTTTTT | CSVEDLSGRTGELFF | . | TRBV29-1 | few | TRBJ2-2
TGCAGCGTTCACCTAGCGGCCTCCTACAATGAGCAGTTCTTC | CSVHLAASYNEQFF | TRBD2 | TRBV29-1 | . | TRBJ2-1
TGCAGTGCTAGTGGGTTGGGACAGGTAATCTACAATGAGCAGTTCTTC | CSASGLGQVIYNEQFF | TRBD1 | TRBV20-1 | . | TRBJ2-1
TGTGCCAGCAGCTGGAGGACGGCGATGAACACTGAAGCTCTCTTT | CASSWRTAMNTEALF | . | TRBV5-6 | . | TRBJ1-1
TGTGCCAGCAGTTTGGGTCCAAGAGTGAGAGCAGATGTGGAATATTTT | CASSLGPRVRADVEYF | . | TRBV12-3/TRBV12-4 | . | TRBJ2-3
TGTGCCAGCAGCGCGCGGACTAATGAAAAACTGTTTTTT | CASSARTNEKLFF | . | TRBV7-6 | once | TRBJ1-4
TGCAGTGCTAGAGGACAGGGGATCGACGAGCAGTACTTC | CSARGQGIDEQYF | TRBD1 | TRBV20-1 | few | TRBJ2-7
TGTGCCAGCAGTAGCTCATTTCCGGGGGGTGAAGCTTTCTTT | CASSSSFPGGEAFF | . | TRBV12-3/TRBV12-4 | few | TRBJ1-1
TGTGCCAGCAGTTTTGCCAGAGTGAATTCACCCCTCCACTTT | CASSFARVNSPLHF | . | TRBV12-3/TRBV12-4 | . | TRBJ1-6
TGTGCCAGCAGCCCTTTTTCCGGGACAGGGGGGAGTCAGCCCCAGCATTTT | CASSPFSGTGGSQPQHF | TRBD1 | TRBV27 | . | TRBJ1-5
TGTGCCAGCTCACCAACGGACAGGGGAGGTGTTCGGACAGATACGCAGTATTTT | CASSPTDRGGVRTDTQYF | TRBD1 | TRBV18 | . | TRBJ2-3
TGCAGTGCTAGGACCGCGGGGACCCGCGACGAGCAGTACTTC | CSARTAGTRDEQYF | . | TRBV20-1 | . | TRBJ2-7
TGTGCCAGCAGCCAAGGACAGGGGCACTCCTACGAGCAGTACTTC | CASSQGQGHSYEQYF | TRBD1 | TRBV12-3/TRBV12-4 | . | TRBJ2-7
TGTGCCACCCCTCCCAGCAGGAATCAGCCCCAGCATTTT | CATPPSRNQPQHF | . | TRBV24-1 | few | TRBJ1-5
TGCAGTGCTAGGACAGGGGAATTGGGAGAGACCCAGTACTTC | CSARTGELGETQYF | TRBD1 | TRBV20-1 | . | TRBJ2-5
TGTGCCAGCACAAAGGGGAGCTATGGCTACACCTTC | CASTKGSYGYTF | . | TRBV6-5 | . | TRBJ1-2
TGTGCCTGGACTCTTACTGATGGAAACACCATATATTTT | CAWTLTDGNTIYF | . | TRBV30 | . | TRBJ1-3
TGTGCCAGCAGCAAAATACAGGGGGCGGTCTACGAGCAGTACTTC | CASSKIQGAVYEQYF | TRBD1 | TRBV5-6 | few | TRBJ2-7
TGCGCCAGCAGCCAAGGGGTCGGCGGGAGGAACTACGAGCAGTACTTC | CASSQGVGGRNYEQYF | TRBD2 | TRBV4-3 | . | TRBJ2-7
TGTGCCTCTAACGCCGGCGTCGGGACAGGGGGCCACGAGCAGTACTTC | CASNAGVGTGGHEQYF | TRBD1 | TRBV19 | . | TRBJ2-7
TGCAGCATCCAGAGGTCCACAGGGGGTACCGGGGAGCTGTTTTTT | CSIQRSTGGTGELFF | TRBD1 | TRBV29-1 | . | TRBJ2-2
TGCGCCAGCAGCCCGACAGGGAGACCCTACGAGCAGTACTTC | CASSPTGRPYEQYF | TRBD1 | TRBV5-1 | . | TRBJ2-7
TGTGCCACCAGTGATGGCGCGGGAGCGCCAGATACGCAGTATTTT | CATSDGAGAPDTQYF | TRBD2 | TRBV24-1 | . | TRBJ2-3
TGCAGTGCTTGGTACCGAGCGGGAGATACGCAGTATTTT | CSAWYRAGDTQYF | . | TRBV20-1 | once | TRBJ2-3
TGTGCCAGCAGCTTAGAAGCGTCAGGGTCTTCCTGGAAGCAGTACTTC | CASSLEASGSSWKQYF | . | TRBV7-8 | few | TRBJ2-5
TGTGCCAGCTCACCACAGGGGCCAAGGAGCGGCAATGAGCAGTTCTTC | CASSPQGPRSGNEQFF | . | TRBV18 | few | TRBJ2-1
TGTGCCAGCAGTTATCCCCGACGGATGAACACTGAAGCTTTCTTT | CASSYPRRMNTEAFF | . | TRBV6-2/TRBV6-3 | . | TRBJ1-1
TGCGCCAGCAGCCACATGGGACTAGCGGGGCCCTCCTACGAGCAGTACTTC | CASSHMGLAGPSYEQYF | TRBD2 | TRBV4-3 | few | TRBJ2-7
TGTGCCATCAGTGAGGGCAGTGCGCAAGAGACCCAGTACTTC | CAISEGSAQETQYF | . | TRBV10-3 | . | TRBJ2-5
TGTGCCAGCAGTCCTGGGACAGGGGGATTCTACGAGCAGTACTTC | CASSPGTGGFYEQYF | TRBD1 | TRBV28 | many | TRBJ2-7
TGTGCCAGCAGTTCAAACAGGGCTCAGAATTCACCCCTCCACTTT | CASSSNRAQNSPLHF | . | TRBV27 | . | TRBJ1-6
TGCAGCGCGGAGACAGGGGGCGTCACAGATACGCAGTATTTT | CSAETGGVTDTQYF | TRBD1 | TRBV29-1 | few | TRBJ2-3
TGCAGTGCTAGAGAACCCAGGGGGGCCTACGAGCAGTACTTC | CSAREPRGAYEQYF | . | TRBV20-1 | many | TRBJ2-7
TGTGCCAGCAGCCTTGGGGACAGGGCGGCCCAAGAGACCCAGTACTTC | CASSLGDRAAQETQYF | TRBD1 | TRBV9 | many | TRBJ2-5
TGTGCCAGCAGCTTATATCCCGGGAACTCCTACAATGAGCAGTTCTTC | CASSLYPGNSYNEQFF | . | TRBV11-1 | . | TRBJ2-1
TGTGCCAGCAGCCCTGGTTCTTTTCCCTCTAATGAGCAGTTCTTC | CASSPGSFPSNEQFF | . | TRBV12-3/TRBV12-4 | few | TRBJ2-1
TGTGCCAGCAGTCTCAGGGGGCAATTTACTTTCGAGCAGTACTTC | CASSLRGQFTFEQYF | TRBD1 | TRBV27 | few | TRBJ2-7
TGCGCCAGCAGTTTTACCGGACAGGGTAGAAGCGGCTACACCTTC | CASSFTGQGRSGYTF | TRBD1 | TRBV5-1 | many | TRBJ1-2